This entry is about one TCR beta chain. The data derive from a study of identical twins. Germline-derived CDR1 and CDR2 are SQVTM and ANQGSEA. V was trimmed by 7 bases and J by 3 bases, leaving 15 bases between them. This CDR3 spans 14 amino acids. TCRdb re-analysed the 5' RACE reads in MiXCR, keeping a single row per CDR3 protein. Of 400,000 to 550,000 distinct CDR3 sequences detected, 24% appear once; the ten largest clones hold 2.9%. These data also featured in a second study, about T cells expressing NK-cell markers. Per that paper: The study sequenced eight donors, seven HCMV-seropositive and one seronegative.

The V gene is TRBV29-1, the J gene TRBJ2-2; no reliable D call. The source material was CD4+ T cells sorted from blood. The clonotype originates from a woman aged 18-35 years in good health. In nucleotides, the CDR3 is TGCAGCGCTACCGGACCGGTCGACACCGGGGAGCTGTTTTTT. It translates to CSATGPVDTGELFF.